The entry that follows covers one T cell receptor beta chain sequence. The antigen is not known. This entry comes from a study of T cells in Graves' hyperthyroidism and ophthalmopathy. Study results and caveats: Stable hyperthyroidism was told apart from ophthalmopathy by a model built on 13 V-J features.

Amplification of TCR beta CDR3 regions used RNA as the template. The TCR CDR3 was amplified in a first-round RT-PCR using the HTBI primer set. TCRdb re-analysed the multiplex PCR reads in MiXCR, keeping a single row per CDR3 protein. Of about 300,000 distinct CDR3 sequences in the sample, about 15% were seen once. CDR1 and CDR2 (germline): DFQATT, SNEGSKA (reference sequence). Trimming cost V 7 bases and J 5 bases, with 17 bases left between them. This CDR3 region has 13 residues. V is TRBV20-1 and J is TRBJ2-5; D might be TRBD2 (6 bases). The sequence was collected from a man aged 30 to 39 with Graves' hyperthyroidism. Sequencing was done on a sample of blood. The CDR3 region is CSVVGGIHETQYF. CDR3 coding DNA: TGCAGTGTTGTCGGAGGGATCCACGAGACCCAGTACTTC.